The table lists the clone carrying this T cell receptor (beta chain) with a count of one. The CDR3 sequence is 14 residues long. V dropped 4 bases and J dropped 3; count of bases not matched to a gene: 4. Germline V CDR1 and CDR2: MGHDK, SYGVNS. This sample was included in a study of blood T cell repertoires in COVID-19. The wider study: Specimens from acute and convalescent COVID-19 originated in the United States, Italy and Spain. Sources were T cells, B-cell-depleted T cells, or PBMCs; the material itself was cDNA or gDNA.

Original processing methods: Reference gene primer amplification yielded estimated nucleated cell counts. TCRdb's table, derived via immunoSEQ multiplex PCR, lists solely in-frame clones and lacks some. V and J calls and clone size come straight from that table; D and trimming were deduced from the DNA. The sample consists of 150,000 to 200,000 clones, 82% of them appearing once. Source material: peripheral blood. The V gene is TRBV25-1, the J gene TRBJ1-1; TRBD1 aligns across 8 bases. This receptor was identified in a woman aged 55-70 years with COVID-19, enrolled during active disease. CDR3 nucleotide sequence: TGTGCCAGCAGTGTTGGACAGGGAGACACTGAAGCTTTCTTT. Protein sequence: CASSVGQGDTEAFF. The full variable domain, in which reference TRBV25-1 and TRBJ1-1 provide the parts outside the CDR3, is EADIYQTPRYLVIGTGKKITLECSQTMGHDKMYWYQQDPGMELHLIHYSYGVNSTEKGDLSSESTVSRIRTEHFPLTLESARPSHTSQYLCASSVGQGDTEAFFGQGTRLTVV.